This T cell receptor (beta chain) originates from a study of shared clonotypes between healthy human individuals (TCRdb year 2020). The study in broad terms: A couple of women and a few men aged 18 to 49 years were included in the cohort. For each donor, CD4 naive and CD4 memory were each run on three plates, CD8 naive on two plates, and CD8 memory on one plate. To estimate repertoire size and how much clonotypes are shared between individuals, the study performed deep sequencing of blood TCR repertoires from about five healthy adults. To increase sequencing depth and limit assay-specific biases, different laboratories used diverse techniques to prepare libraries and sequence TCR repertoires. Between about 0.85 and 9.5 billion PBMCs per donor were obtained by leukapheresis.

Using the deep immunoSEQ assay, TCR CDR3 regions were amplified from genomic DNA by multiplex PCR. Extracted genomic DNA from each cell subset was spread evenly across all wells of several immunoSEQ 96-well plates, with each plate serving as a replicate. For sorted subsets, each replicate PCR was loaded with roughly 200 ng genomic DNA, equivalent to about 30,000 T cell genomes. Purified libraries were quantified with a Qubit 3.0 fluorometer, sized on a Bioanalyzer 2100, and re-quantified with the KAPA Library Quantification kit. Each immunoSEQ 96-well plate was sequenced on its own single-read 150-cycle Illumina NextSeq 550 flow cell. In the source study's methods: Because only junctional sequences without quality scores were contained in the immunoSEQ output, filtering matching that applied to full-length reads could not be performed. Sequences were annotated with PyIR, a Python wrapper for IgBLAST v1.9, and V/J genes and CDR3 were assigned using IMGT germline references. Reads with weak V/J assignments (E-value above 1e-6), missing CDR3, stop codons, out-of-frame junctions, or ambiguous translated residues were removed. V3J clonotypes were defined by identical inferred V gene, J gene, and CDR3 amino acid sequence. To compute the percentage overlap between repertoires, the number of shared unique clonotypes was divided by the size of the smaller repertoire. Richness of each repertoire was evaluated using RTK rarefaction, the Chao1 estimator, and Recon v2.1 estimates of unobserved clonotypes. Generation probabilities for all TCRbeta clonotypes obtained by the gDNA method from a few donors were computed using OLGA. The table comes from immuneACCESS by way of TCRdb, which keeps in-frame sequences with V and J called. Part of the clones is missing from these tables; in studies checked, under half for an unresolved V gene and the rest for unknown reasons. V, J and clone size derive from that table, while D and trimming were established from the DNA sequence. The sample contains roughly 1,500,000 clones, nearly 99% of them found a single time. Clones ranked in the top ten supply about 0.45% of the sample.

V loses 0 bases, J loses 5 bases, and the germline ends lie 10 bases apart. Taken from the germline V gene, the CDR1 and CDR2 loops are KGHSH and LQKENI. Counted from cysteine to phenylalanine, this CDR3 has 14 amino acids. CDR3 DNA only is kept here, 42 bases in frame from base 1. Healthy HIV-negative adults with no recently reported acute infections or vaccinations were included as donors. Only Caucasian adults living in Nashville, Tennessee, USA were represented among the donors. CD4+ T cells were enriched by magnetic negative selection; naive cells were then positively selected on CD45RA, and the negative fraction formed the memory subset. After blood collection by leukapheresis, PBMCs were isolated using Ficoll-Histopaque density gradient centrifugation and then cryopreserved in the vapor phase of liquid nitrogen. Analytical flow cytometry was used to check the purity and quantity of each magnetically sorted T cell population. From each sorted fraction, genomic DNA was isolated and quantified by UV absorbance on a Nanodrop 2000c.

Points the paper makes about the study in general: Pairwise subsampling led to the expectation that sequencing depth would affect the degree of clonotype sharing among donors. Naive subsets generally had larger estimated clonotype richness than memory subsets. Compared with non-shared clonotypes, the clonotypes found in all four sorted-subset donors had higher generation probabilities. Sampling was restricted to blood, and TCR repertoires in tissues likely differ from the TCR repertoires found in blood. Rarefaction of sorted-subset datasets indicated incomplete sequencing despite the large sequencing depth. When four donors were compared, the shared fraction of clonotypes was about 5.2% for naive CD4, approximately 3.3% for naive CD8, 2.3% for memory CD4, and roughly 0.4% for memory CD8. The small number of donors limited the genetic and exposure-history diversity represented.

With respect to this clone: Its antigen is unknown. There are no base qualities to consult, and no much larger clone falls within one base.

The clonotype comes from a young man in good health. The sequence is built from TRBV18 and TRBJ2-5, with the D gene not confidently named. The sample taken for sequencing was naive CD4+ T cells sorted from blood. The cell subset or site label on this specimen signifies: CD45RA+ positively selected. The base sequence is TGTGCCAGCTCACCACCGAGCTTTTGGGAGACCCAGTACTTC. It specifies CASSPPSFWETQYF.